The entry that follows covers one TCR beta chain sequence. The antigen is not known. It was for five patients that CD4+ cells were sorted into CD25+CD127- cells. As part of sample collection, lesional scalp punch biopsies and peripheral blood were taken from alopecia areata patients. CD4+ and CD8+ T cells were sorted from PBMCs. The record originates from a study of CD8+ T cells in alopecia areata. Study findings and constraints: Scalp specimens additionally yield sequences from normal skin's resident alphabeta T cells.

Once RNA had been extracted, it was reverse transcribed into cDNA to act as the sequencing template. Assay: immunoSEQ multiplex PCR; the TCRdb copy retains only in-frame clones and omits some. The table shows 37,000 or so clones, with 45% to 55% occurring only once. The source material was CD4+ Tregs sorted from blood. This clonotype originated in a human donor with alopecia areata.

As DNA, the CDR3 is TGTGCCAGCAGCTTAGGCACAGGTACCGAGCAGTACTTC. Its translation: CASSLGTGTEQYF. The chain uses TRBV7-8 and TRBJ2-7; tentative D call: TRBD1 (5 bases). V shed 1 base and J shed 6 bases, with 10 bases lying between them. Germline V gene data show CDR1 as SGHVS and CDR2 as FQNEAQ. The CDR3 runs 13 residues.